This TCR beta chain was captured in a study of identifying expanded T cells in peripheral blood. Study-level findings and limits: Variance in clone template counts between approximately two-week samples significantly increased with total template count across all healthy donors. Around 1.2 clones differed between technical replicates, versus approximately 17 and 20 over time.

TCRdb's table, derived via immunoSEQ multiplex PCR, lists solely in-frame clones and lacks some. The sample lists about 82,000 clones; about 90% were seen once. Collection occurred without any documented infections or immune events in donors. This clone was picked up one time. Antigen specificity is unknown. There are 14 residues in the CDR3. Trimming pared 4 bases from V and 0 bases from J, leaving 8 bases between. Germline CDR1 SGHRS, CDR2 YFSETQ. The chain uses TRBV5-1 and TRBJ1-3, with D possibly matching TRBD1 (5 bases). The specimen was blood. The sequence was obtained from a person aged 18 to 70 in good health. The CDR3 region is CASSQDNSGNTIYF. CDR3 sequence (DNA): TGCGCCAGCAGCCAGGACAACTCTGGAAACACCATATATTTT.